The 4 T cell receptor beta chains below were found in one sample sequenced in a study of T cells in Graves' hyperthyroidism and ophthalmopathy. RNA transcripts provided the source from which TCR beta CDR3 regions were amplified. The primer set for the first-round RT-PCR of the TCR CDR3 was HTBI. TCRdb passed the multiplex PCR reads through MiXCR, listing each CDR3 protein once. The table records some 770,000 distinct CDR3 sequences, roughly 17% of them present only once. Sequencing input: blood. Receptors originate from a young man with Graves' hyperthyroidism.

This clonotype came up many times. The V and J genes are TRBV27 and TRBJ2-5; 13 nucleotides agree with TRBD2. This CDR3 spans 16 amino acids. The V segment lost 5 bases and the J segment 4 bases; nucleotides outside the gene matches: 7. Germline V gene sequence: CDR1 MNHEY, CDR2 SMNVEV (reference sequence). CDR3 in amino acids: CASSTRTSGSAETQYF. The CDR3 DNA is TGTGCCAGCAGTACACGGACTAGCGGGAGTGCAGAGACCCAGTACTTC.

The CDR3 coding sequence is TGTGCCAGCAGCGGGAGGGATGAGCAGTTCTTC. Protein: CASSGRDEQFF. J is TRBJ2-1 and V is TRBV7-9; TRBD2 matches 7 bases. CDR1 is SEHNR and CDR2 is FQNEAQ in the germline V gene (reference sequence). The V segment lost 5 bases and the J segment 8 bases; nucleotides outside the gene matches: 0. CDR3 length equals 11 residues.

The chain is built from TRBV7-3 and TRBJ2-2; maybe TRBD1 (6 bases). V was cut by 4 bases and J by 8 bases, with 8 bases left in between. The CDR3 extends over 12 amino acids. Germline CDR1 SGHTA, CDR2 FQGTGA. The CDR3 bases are TGTGCCAGCAGCTGGGGGCTAGGGGAGCTGTTTTTT. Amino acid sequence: CASSWGLGELFF.

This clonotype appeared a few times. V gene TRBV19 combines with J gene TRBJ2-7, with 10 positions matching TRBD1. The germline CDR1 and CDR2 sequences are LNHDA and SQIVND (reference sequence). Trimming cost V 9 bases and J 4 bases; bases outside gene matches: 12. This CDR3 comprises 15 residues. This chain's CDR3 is CASAPDRGVMYEQYF. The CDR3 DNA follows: TGTGCCAGCGCCCCGGACAGGGGGGTAATGTACGAGCAGTACTTC. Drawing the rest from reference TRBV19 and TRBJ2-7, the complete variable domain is DGGITQSPKYLFRKEGQNVTLSCEQNLNHDAMYWYRQDPGQGLRLIYYSQIVNDFQKGDIAEGYSVSREKKESFPLTVTSAQKNPTAFYLCASAPDRGVMYEQYFGPGTRLTVT.